These 9 T cell receptor beta chains originate from one sample sequenced in a study of T cell changes during pregnancy in multiple sclerosis. Clones were sequenced by immunoSEQ multiplex PCR, and TCRdb holds only the in-frame ones, with some missing. Among about 41,000 clones listed, roughly 90% were seen once. This specimen consisted of CD8+ T cells from peripheral blood mononuclear cells, obtained in the third trimester of pregnancy. The receptors stem from a female donor with multiple sclerosis, enrolled in a pregnancy study.

The gene calls are TRBV11-2 and TRBJ2-5, with 10 bases matching TRBD1. This CDR3 is built from 15 residues. J lost 2 bases, V lost 6 bases, and 6 bases had no gene match. The germline CDR1 and CDR2 sequences are SGHAT and FQNNGV. The CDR3 sequence: CASSQGTGDQETQYF. The CDR3 DNA is TGTGCCAGCAGTCAAGGGACAGGGGATCAAGAGACCCAGTACTTC.

The V call is TRBV29-1, the J call TRBJ1-1, with 7 bases aligning to TRBD1. The germline CDR1 and CDR2 sequences are SQVTM and ANQGSEA. The CDR3 extends over 12 amino acids. Trimming took 4 bases from V and 6 from J; bases not matched to a gene: 5. The CDR3 nucleotides are TGCAGCGTTGGACAGGGAGTGGCTGAAGCTTTCTTT. Amino acid sequence: CSVGQGVAEAFF.

The gene calls are TRBV27 and TRBJ2-5; D may be TRBD2 (5 bases). The CDR3 contains 13 residues. V lost 3 bases to trimming and J lost 5 bases, with 10 bases between them. Germline CDR1 and CDR2: MNHEY and SMNVEV (reference sequence). CDR3 protein: CASSFVGEETQYF. CDR3 in DNA: TGTGCCAGCAGTTTTGTCGGGGAGGAGACCCAGTACTTC.

The DNA of the CDR3 is TGTGCCAGCAACTACAGGGAGCTTGACACTGAAGCTTTCTTT. It specifies CASNYRELDTEAFF. This chain uses TRBV28 with TRBJ1-1, with a weak D call TRBD1 (6 bases). CDR3 length: 14 residues. V shed 7 bases and J shed 3 bases, with 15 bases lying between them. Germline V gives CDR1 MDHEN, CDR2 SYDVKM.

The chain recombines TRBV7-2 with TRBJ2-1; 14 positions match TRBD2. The CDR3 loop spans 16 amino acids. J was trimmed by 8 bases and V by 2 bases; bases with no gene match: 5. Germline CDR1 reads SGHTA; CDR2 reads FQGNSA. In nucleotides, the CDR3 is TGTGCCAGCAGCTTAAGTAGACTAGCGGGAGGGGATGAGCAGTTCTTC. It specifies CASSLSRLAGGDEQFF. Combining the CDR3 with reference TRBV7-2 and TRBJ2-1 gives the whole variable domain GAGVSQSPSNKVTEKGKDVELRCDPISGHTALYWYRQSLGQGLEFLIYFQGNSAPDKSGLPSDRFSAERTGGSVSTLTIQRTQQEDSAVYLCASSLSRLAGGDEQFFGPGTRLTVL.

Notes on this clone: Other DNA sequences in the sample encode the same CDR3. The J gene is TRBJ2-1, the V gene TRBV6-5, with D perhaps TRBD2 (5 bases). Germline lookup yields CDR1 MNHEY and CDR2 SVGAGI. Trimming pared 2 bases from V and 0 bases from J, leaving 11 bases between. The CDR3 is 16 residues long. The CDR3 nucleotides are TGTGCCAGCAGTTACAACGACTATACCTCCTACAATGAGCAGTTCTTC. It codes for CASSYNDYTSYNEQFF.

The V and J genes are TRBV29-1 and TRBJ1-5, with D perhaps TRBD1 (6 bases). This CDR3 is built from 14 residues. Deletions cut 5 bases from V and 6 bases from J, with 17 bases between. Per the germline V gene, CDR1 is SQVTM and CDR2 is ANQGSEA. The CDR3 here is CSVRGRGDGQPQHF. DNA for the CDR3: TGCAGCGTTAGGGGCAGGGGAGACGGTCAGCCCCAGCATTTT.

The chain recombines TRBV5-6 with TRBJ1-1, with 7 bases aligning to TRBD1. This CDR3 is built from 16 residues. V was clipped by 3 bases and J by 5 bases; unmatched bases: 13. CDR1 is SGHDT, CDR2 YYEEEE, per germline. CDR3 in DNA: TGTGCCAGCAGCTCTTTGACAGGGAACCGGGGAACTGAAGCTTTCTTT. This gives the protein CASSSLTGNRGTEAFF.

This clone was observed a single time. The rearrangement links TRBV5-6 to TRBJ2-7; TRBD1 matches 9 bases. The junction had 5 bases not matched to a gene; V was cut back by 6 bases and J by 4 bases. CDR1 is SGHDT, CDR2 YYEEEE, per germline. The CDR3 spans 13 residues. CDR3 region: CASTTGGLYEQYF. The CDR3 DNA follows: TGTGCCAGCACGACAGGGGGTCTTTACGAGCAGTACTTC.